This T cell receptor beta chain was profiled in a study of cytomegalovirus exposure and HLA in healthy donors. Regarding the study as a whole: Across donors, most TCRs were seen rarely, yet some public ones were widespread.

Primers: 60 Vbeta forward and 13 Jbeta reverse. In the source study's methods: In a later analysis, 75 million to 95 million unique TCR beta chains included roughly 11 million shared by two or more donors. Sequencing used immunoSEQ multiplex PCR; TCRdb keeps in-frame clones, though not all of them. That table furnishes V, J and clone size, whereas the DNA furnished D and trimming. Among about 160,000 clones listed, around 84% were seen once. V was clipped by 1 base and J by 10 bases, with 8 bases between them. The CDR3 loop spans 13 amino acids. From germline, CDR1 is MNHNS and CDR2 SASEGT. Comments on this clone: Its antigen is unidentified.

The sample consisted of PBMCs. This TCR came from a young man in good health and CMV-seronegative. The rearrangement links TRBV6-1 to TRBJ1-6; D is unresolved. CDR3 in DNA: TGTGCCAGCAGTGAAGGGGAGGTATCACCCCTCCACTTT. Encoded protein: CASSEGEVSPLHF.